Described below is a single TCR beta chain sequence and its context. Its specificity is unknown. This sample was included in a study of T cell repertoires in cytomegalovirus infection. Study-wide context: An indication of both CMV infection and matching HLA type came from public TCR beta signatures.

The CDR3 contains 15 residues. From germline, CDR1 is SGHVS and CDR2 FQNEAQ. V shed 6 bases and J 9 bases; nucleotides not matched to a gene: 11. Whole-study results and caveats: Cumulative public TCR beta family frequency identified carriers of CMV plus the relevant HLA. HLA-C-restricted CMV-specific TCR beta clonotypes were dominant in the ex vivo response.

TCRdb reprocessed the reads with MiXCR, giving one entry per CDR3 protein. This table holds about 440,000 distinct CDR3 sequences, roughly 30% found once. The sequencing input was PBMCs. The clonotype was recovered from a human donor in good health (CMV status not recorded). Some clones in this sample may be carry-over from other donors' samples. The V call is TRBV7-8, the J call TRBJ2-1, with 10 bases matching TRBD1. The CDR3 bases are TGTGCCAGCAGAGCCGCGACAGGGGGCTTAGGTGAGCAGTTCTTC. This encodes CASRAATGGLGEQFF.